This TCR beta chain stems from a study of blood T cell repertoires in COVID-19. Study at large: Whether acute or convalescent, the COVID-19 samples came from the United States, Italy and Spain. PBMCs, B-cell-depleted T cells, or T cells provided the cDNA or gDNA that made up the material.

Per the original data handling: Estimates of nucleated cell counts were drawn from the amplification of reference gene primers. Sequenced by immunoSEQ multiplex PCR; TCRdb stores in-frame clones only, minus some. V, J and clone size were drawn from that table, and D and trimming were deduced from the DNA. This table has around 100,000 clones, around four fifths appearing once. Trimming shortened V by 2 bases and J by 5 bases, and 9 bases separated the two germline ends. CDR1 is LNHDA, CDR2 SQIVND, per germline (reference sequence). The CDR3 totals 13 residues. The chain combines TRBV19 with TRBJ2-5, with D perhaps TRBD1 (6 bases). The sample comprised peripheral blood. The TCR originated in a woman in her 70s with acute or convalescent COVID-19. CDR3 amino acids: CASSITRGETQYF. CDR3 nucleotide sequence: TGTGCCAGTAGTATAACGAGGGGGGAGACCCAGTACTTC.